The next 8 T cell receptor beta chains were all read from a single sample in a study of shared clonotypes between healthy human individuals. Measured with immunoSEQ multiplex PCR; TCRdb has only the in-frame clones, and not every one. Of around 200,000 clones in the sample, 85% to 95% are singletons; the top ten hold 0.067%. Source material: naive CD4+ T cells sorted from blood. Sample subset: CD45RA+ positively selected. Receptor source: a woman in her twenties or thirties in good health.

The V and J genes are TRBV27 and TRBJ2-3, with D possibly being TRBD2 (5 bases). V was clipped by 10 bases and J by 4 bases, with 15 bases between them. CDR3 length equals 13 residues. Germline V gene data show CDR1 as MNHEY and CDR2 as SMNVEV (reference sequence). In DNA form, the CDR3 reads TGTGCCATCGCGGGCGCAAACTCAGATACGCAGTATTTT. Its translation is CAIAGANSDTQYF.

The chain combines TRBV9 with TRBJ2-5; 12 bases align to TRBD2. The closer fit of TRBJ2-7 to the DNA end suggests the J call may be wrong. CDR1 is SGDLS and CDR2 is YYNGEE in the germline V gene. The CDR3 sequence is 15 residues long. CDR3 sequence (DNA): TGTGCCAGCAGCGTAGGGACTAGCGGGACCTACGAGCAGTACTTC. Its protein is CASSVGTSGTYEQYF.

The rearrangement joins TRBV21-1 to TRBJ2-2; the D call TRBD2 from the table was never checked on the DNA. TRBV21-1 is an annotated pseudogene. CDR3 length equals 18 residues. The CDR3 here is CASSKGRAEPGTTGELFF. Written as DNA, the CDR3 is TGTGCCAGCAGCAAAGGGCGGGCGGAACCTGGCACGACCGGGGAGCTGTTTTTT.

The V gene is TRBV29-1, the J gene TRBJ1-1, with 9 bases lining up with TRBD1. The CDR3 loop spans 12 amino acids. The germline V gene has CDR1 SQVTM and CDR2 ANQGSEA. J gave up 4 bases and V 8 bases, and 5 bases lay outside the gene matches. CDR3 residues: CSSGTGPTEAFF. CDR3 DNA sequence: TGCAGCTCGGGGACAGGGCCCACTGAAGCTTTCTTT.

In DNA form, the CDR3 reads TGTGCCAGCAGTCACCCATATGAAAGATACAATGAGCAGTTCTTC. Its translation is CASSHPYERYNEQFF. The chain carries TRBV6-5 and TRBJ2-1; D is unclear. The CDR3 sequence is 15 residues long. Trimming stripped 5 bases from V and 4 bases from J, with 15 bases between. Germline values: CDR1 MNHEY, CDR2 SVGAGI.

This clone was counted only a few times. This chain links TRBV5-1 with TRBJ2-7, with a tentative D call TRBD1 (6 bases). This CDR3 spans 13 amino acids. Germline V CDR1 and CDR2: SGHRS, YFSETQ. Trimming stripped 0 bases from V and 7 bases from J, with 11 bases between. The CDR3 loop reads CASSLGDMREQYF. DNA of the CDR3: TGCGCCAGCAGCTTGGGGGACATGAGGGAGCAGTACTTC. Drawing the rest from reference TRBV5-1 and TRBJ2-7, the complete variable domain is KAGVTQTPRYLIKTRGQQVTLSCSPISGHRSVSWYQQTPGQGLQFLFEYFSETQRNKGNFPGRFSGRQFSNSRSEMNVSTLELGDSALYLCASSLGDMREQYFGPGTRLTVT.

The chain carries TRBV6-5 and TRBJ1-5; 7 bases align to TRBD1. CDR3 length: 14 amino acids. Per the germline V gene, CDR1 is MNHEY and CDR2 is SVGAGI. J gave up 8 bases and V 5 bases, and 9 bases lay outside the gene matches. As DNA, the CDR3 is TGTGCCAGCAGTACCGACAGGGTCACGGAGCCCCAGCATTTT. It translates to CASSTDRVTEPQHF.

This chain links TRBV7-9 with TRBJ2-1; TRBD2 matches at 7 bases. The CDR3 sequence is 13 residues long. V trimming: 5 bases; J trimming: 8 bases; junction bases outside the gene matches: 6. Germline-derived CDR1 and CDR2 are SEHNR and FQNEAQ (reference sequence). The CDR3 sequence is CASSHRLADEQFF. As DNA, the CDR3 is TGTGCCAGCAGCCACAGACTAGCCGATGAGCAGTTCTTC.